The 13 T cell receptor beta chains given below trace back to one sample, sequenced in a study of shared clonotypes between healthy human individuals. This table comes from immunoSEQ multiplex PCR, and its TCRdb copy is limited to in-frame clones, with some not included. The sample has over a million clones, just under 99% seen once. Source material: naive CD4+ T cells sorted from blood. The subset: CD45RA+ positively selected. The source is a man aged 30 to 39 in good health.

The chain joins TRBV5-4 to TRBJ2-7; D possibly corresponds to TRBD1 (6 bases). The CDR3 consists of 15 residues. CDR1 is SGHNT and CDR2 is YYREEE in the germline V gene (reference sequence). Between the trimmed V and J ends, which lost 5 bases and 3 bases, there was a span of 18 bases. CDR3 bases: TGTGCCAGCAGTTTGAACGGACAGTCGGACTACGAGCAGTACTTC. Protein sequence: CASSLNGQSDYEQYF.

The J gene is TRBJ2-3, the V gene TRBV28; TRBD2 agrees at 8 bases. The V segment lost 4 bases and the J segment 4 bases; nucleotides outside the gene matches: 1. Germline CDR1 reads MDHEN; CDR2 reads SYDVKM. CDR3 length equals 13 residues. The CDR3 DNA follows: TGTGCCAGCAGTTGGACTAGCCCAGATACGCAGTATTTT. Protein product: CASSWTSPDTQYF.

J is TRBJ2-7 and V is TRBV12-5; D not resolved. Germline values: CDR1 LGHNT, CDR2 FRNRAP. The V gene lost 5 bases and the J gene lost 4 bases, with 12 bases spanning the gap. CDR3 length: 13 amino acids. CDR3 nucleotides: TGTGCTAGTGGTCCCCGGCCCATATACGAGCAGTACTTC. Translating gives CASGPRPIYEQYF.

This chain uses TRBV28 with TRBJ2-7, with 7 bases aligning to TRBD1. The CDR3 is 11 residues long. The V and J ends lost 5 bases and 9 bases, in that order; junction bases with no gene match: 4. The germline V gene has CDR1 MDHEN and CDR2 SYDVKM. The CDR3 loop reads CASSKRQGQYF. As DNA, the CDR3 is TGTGCCAGCAGTAAACGACAGGGGCAGTACTTC.

The J gene is TRBJ2-5, the V gene TRBV13, with D unclear. V shed 1 base and J shed 0 bases, with 15 bases lying between them. Looked up from germline, CDR1 is PRHDT and CDR2 is FYEKMQ (reference sequence). CDR3 length: 17 residues. The CDR3 loop reads CASSLVYRRRNQETQYF. The CDR3 nucleotides read TGTGCCAGCAGCTTAGTTTATCGAAGACGTAACCAAGAGACCCAGTACTTC.

This clone was picked up one time. The gene calls are TRBV2 and TRBJ1-2; no clear D. The germline V and J ends were trimmed by 4 bases and 7 bases, with 16 bases remaining between them. The CDR3 spans 14 residues. Per the germline V gene, CDR1 is SNHLY and CDR2 is FYNNEI. CDR3 sequence (DNA): TGTGCCAGCAGTGCGTCCCTACAAACCACTGGCTACACCTTC. It translates to CASSASLQTTGYTF.

CDR3 sequence reads: CASTTIRDRGHNEQFF. The CDR3 nucleotides are TGTGCCAGCACCACCATCCGGGACAGGGGCCACAATGAGCAGTTCTTC. The chain employs TRBV27 and TRBJ2-1; 10 bases align to TRBD1. CDR3 length: 16 amino acids. Losses at the gene ends were 7 bases for V and 5 bases for J; bases not matched to a gene: 11. Per germline, CDR1 MNHEY and CDR2 SMNVEV (reference sequence).

Remarks on this clone: Germline and junction disagree at one end, which may indicate a read error. The rearrangement uses TRBV7-7 and TRBJ2-7; D uncertain. Germline V lookup: CDR1 SSHAT, CDR2 FNYEAQ (reference sequence). The CDR3 runs to 12 residues. CDR3 in amino acids: CASSLLLGEQYF. The DNA for the CDR3 is TGTGCTAGCAGCTTACTTCTGGGCGAGCAGTACTTC. Based on the CDR3 plus reference TRBV7-7 and TRBJ2-7, the full variable domain is GAGVSQSPRYKVTKRGQDVTLRCDPISSHATLYWYQQALGQGPEFLTYFNYEAQPDKSGLPSDRFSAERPEGSISTLTIQRTEQRDSAMYRCASSLLLGEQYFGPGTRLTVT.

This chain joins TRBV5-1 and TRBJ2-3; D remains unclear. The germline CDR1 and CDR2 sequences are SGHRS and YFSETQ. The CDR3 spans 16 residues. Trimming removed 0 bases from V and 2 bases from J, with 13 bases in between. The CDR3 here is CASSLVGSRFTDTQYF. The DNA of the CDR3 is TGCGCCAGCAGCTTGGTTGGTTCGCGGTTCACAGATACGCAGTATTTT.

This sequence joins TRBV5-1 and TRBJ2-2, with D possibly being TRBD1 or TRBD2 (5 bases each). The CDR3 is made up of 16 amino acids. The germline V and J ends were trimmed by 4 bases and 1 base, with 14 bases remaining between them. Germline V gene sequence: CDR1 SGHRS, CDR2 YFSETQ. In DNA, the CDR3 is TGCGCCAGCAGCGGTACGGGGCGTCAGAACACCGGGGAGCTGTTTTTT. Translation gives CASSGTGRQNTGELFF.

V gene TRBV4-1 combines with J gene TRBJ2-5, with D possibly called TRBD1 or TRBD2 (5 bases each). The germline CDR1 and CDR2 sequences are MGHRA and YSYEKL. The CDR3 runs 16 residues. The V gene lost 3 bases and the J gene lost 2 bases, with 16 bases spanning the gap. CDR3 in amino acids: CASSHPPRGHQETQYF. The CDR3 DNA sequence: TGCGCCAGCAGCCACCCCCCCCGGGGCCATCAAGAGACCCAGTACTTC.

The rearrangement uses TRBV15 and TRBJ2-7; D may be TRBD2 (5 bases). Trimming cost V 0 bases and J 1 base, with 10 bases left between them. Germline CDR1 and CDR2: LNHNV and YYDKDF (reference sequence). There are 15 residues in the CDR3. As DNA, the CDR3 is TGTGCCACCAGCAGAGAAACATCGGGATCCTACGAGCAGTACTTC. As protein: CATSRETSGSYEQYF. The variable domain in full, completed from reference TRBV15 and TRBJ2-7, reads DAMVIQNPRYQVTQFGKPVTLSCSQTLNHNVMYWYQQKSSQAPKLLFHYYDKDFNNEADTPDNFQSRRPNTSFCFLDIRSPGLGDTAMYLCATSRETSGSYEQYFGPGTRLTVT.

The V call is TRBV4-1, the J call TRBJ2-5; D might be TRBD1 (6 bases). The V and J ends lost 1 base and 1 base respectively, with 16 bases between them. There are 17 residues in the CDR3. CDR1 is MGHRA, CDR2 YSYEKL, per germline. In DNA form, the CDR3 reads TGCGCCAGCAGCCAAGGGGACAAATTCGTGTCCCAAGAGACCCAGTACTTC. It yields the protein CASSQGDKFVSQETQYF.